This T cell receptor beta chain emerged from a study of cytomegalovirus exposure and HLA in healthy donors. Findings and limits, study-wide: Most TCR sequences were rare, but some public TCRs occurred in many donors. Among immune exposure information, only CMV serostatus was available. Later work showed greater clonal expansion in HLA-associated TCR beta chains than in equally common others.

The PCR ran on 60 Vbeta and 13 Jbeta primers. Method: immunoSEQ multiplex PCR; TCRdb's copy keeps in-frame clones and lacks some. The profile covers around 130,000 clones, with roughly 84% appearing a single time and under 3% taken by the ten largest. The germline V gene encodes CDR1 MGHDK and CDR2 SYGVNS. V shed 5 bases, J shed 1 base, and the junction held 11 bases outside the gene matches. The CDR3 has 16 residues. On this clone: Its target is not known.

Likely unrecorded immune exposures existed in these nominally healthy donors. This clonotype was sampled from a woman between 18 and 30 years old in good health and CMV-seropositive. This rearrangement joins TRBV25-1 to TRBJ2-7; 7 nucleotides align to TRBD1. Sequencing was done on a sample of PBMCs. DNA for the CDR3: TGTGCCAGCAGTAAAGACAGGGATCAAGTGTCCTACGAGCAGTACTTC. Its protein is CASSKDRDQVSYEQYF.